This paragraph covers one T cell receptor beta chain sequence. Antigen unknown. The data derive from a study of T-cell memory formation after mild COVID-19. Study-wide results and limits: CD4+ contracting clones were found mainly in CM and EM, and CD8+ ones in EMRA. What remained unconfirmed was the SARS-CoV-2 specificity of second-wave clones peaking on day 37.

MiXCR was run by TCRdb on the 5' RACE reads, yielding one entry per CDR3 protein. This sample has 400,000 or so distinct CDR3 sequences; 21% occur once, and the top ten carry around an eighth. The receptor was isolated from an adult woman who had mild COVID-19 (a few samples of this study predate the infection). Cell type and time point are not known. The specimen sequenced was PBMCs or a T cell subset sorted from them (not recorded which).

Here the CDR3 DNA reads TGCGCCAGCAGCTTGGACGTAAATAATTCACCCCTCCACTTT. Translated, it gives CASSLDVNNSPLHF. The chain joins TRBV5-1 to TRBJ1-6, with D unclear. The CDR3 is 14 residues long. The V end lost 0 bases, the J end lost 5 bases, and 6 bases lay between the germline ends. Germline assignment: CDR1 SGHRS and CDR2 YFSETQ.